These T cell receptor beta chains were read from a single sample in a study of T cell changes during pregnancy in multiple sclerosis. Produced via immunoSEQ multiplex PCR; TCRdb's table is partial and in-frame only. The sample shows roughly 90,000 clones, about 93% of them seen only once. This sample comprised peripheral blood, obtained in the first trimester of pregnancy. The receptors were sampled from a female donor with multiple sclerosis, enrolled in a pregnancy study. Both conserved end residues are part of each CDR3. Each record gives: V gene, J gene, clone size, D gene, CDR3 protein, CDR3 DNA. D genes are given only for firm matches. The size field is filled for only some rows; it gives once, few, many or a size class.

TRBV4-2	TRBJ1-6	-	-	CASSRIGQSTYNSPLHF	TGTGCCAGCAGCCGAATTGGACAGAGTACTTATAATTCACCCCTCCACTTT
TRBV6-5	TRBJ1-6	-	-	CASSPGQTYNSPLHF	TGTGCCAGCAGTCCCGGACAGACCTATAATTCACCCCTCCACTTT
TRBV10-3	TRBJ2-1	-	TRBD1	CAIRDRVANNEQFF	TGTGCCATCAGAGACAGGGTAGCCAACAATGAGCAGTTCTTC
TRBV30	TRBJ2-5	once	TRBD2	CAWNRAGGPETQYF	TGTGCCTGGAATCGAGCGGGGGGGCCGGAGACCCAGTACTTC
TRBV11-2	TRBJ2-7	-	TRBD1	CASTPGNRGYEQYF	TGTGCCAGCACCCCGGGGAACAGGGGCTACGAGCAGTACTTC
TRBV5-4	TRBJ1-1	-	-	CASSIAGDGAFF	TGTGCCAGCAGCATTGCCGGGGATGGAGCTTTCTTT
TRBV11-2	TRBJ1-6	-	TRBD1	CASSSLTGPNSPLHF	TGTGCCAGCAGCTCCCTGACAGGGCCGAATTCACCCCTCCACTTT
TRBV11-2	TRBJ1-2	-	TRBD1	CASSSGTANYGYTF	TGTGCCAGCAGCAGTGGGACAGCGAACTATGGCTACACCTTC
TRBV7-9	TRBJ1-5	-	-	CASSSNREGLQPQHF	TGTGCCAGCAGCTCAAACAGGGAAGGACTTCAGCCCCAGCATTTT
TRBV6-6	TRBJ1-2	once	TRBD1	CASSYSAGGDGYTF	TGTGCCAGCAGTTACTCGGCAGGGGGAGATGGCTACACCTTC
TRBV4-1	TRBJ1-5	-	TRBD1	CASRGQGSNQPQHF	TGCGCCAGCAGAGGACAGGGCTCTAATCAGCCCCAGCATTTT
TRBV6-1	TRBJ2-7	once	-	CASSQGLRGDDEQYF	TGTGCCAGCAGTCAGGGGCTCAGGGGGGATGACGAGCAGTACTTC
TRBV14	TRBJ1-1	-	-	CASSQGGRYKRAEAFF	TGTGCCAGCAGCCAAGGGGGGAGGTATAAACGCGCTGAAGCTTTCTTT
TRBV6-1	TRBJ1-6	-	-	CASSGAPYNSPLHF	TGTGCCAGCAGTGGGGCACCGTATAATTCACCCCTCCACTTT